These 10 T cell receptor beta chains share one sample of origin, sequenced in a study of T cells in Graves' hyperthyroidism and ophthalmopathy. Researchers amplified the TCR beta CDR3 regions from RNA transcripts. The HTBI primer set drove a first-round RT-PCR of the TCR CDR3. A single record per CDR3 protein comes from TCRdb applying MiXCR to the multiplex PCR reads. The data show about 410,000 distinct CDR3 sequences, about 15% seen once. Sequences were obtained from blood. These receptors came from a man younger than 35 with Graves' ophthalmopathy.

The chain uses TRBV20-1 and TRBJ2-3, with D perhaps matching TRBD1 (5 bases). Trimming left V 0 bases short and J 2 bases short, with 18 bases between. The CDR3 loop spans 17 amino acids. Germline CDR1 reads DFQATT; CDR2 reads SNEGSKA (reference sequence). As DNA, the CDR3 is TGCAGTGCTAGAGATAAGCAGGGCCTATGGGACACAGATACGCAGTATTTT. Residues: CSARDKQGLWDTDTQYF.

A few counts support this clonotype. This chain uses TRBV25-1 with TRBJ2-5, with 9 bases matching TRBD1. CDR1 and CDR2 from the germline V gene are MGHDK and SYGVNS. CDR3 size: 16 residues. V lost 1 base and J lost 4; bases outside the gene matches: 7. The CDR3 is CASSESGQGGAETQYF. For the CDR3, the DNA is TGTGCCAGCAGTGAATCGGGACAGGGCGGCGCAGAGACCCAGTACTTC.

A remark on this clonotype: A much larger clone lies a single base off, so this may be a read error. DNA of the CDR3: TGTGCCAGCACTCGGACGGAGTACAATGAGCAGTACTTC. Protein: CASTRTEYNEQYF. The genes are TRBV12-3 or TRBV12-4 and TRBJ2-1; no reliable D call. The DNA end lines up better with TRBJ2-7; the J call may be wrong. The CDR3 contains 13 residues.

This chain joins TRBV12-3 or TRBV12-4 and TRBJ2-1, with TRBD1 matching over 7 bases. This CDR3 comprises 15 residues. J was trimmed by 5 bases and V by 4 bases; bases with no gene match: 8. CDR3 residues: CASSSPGQQNNEQFF. The CDR3 region has the DNA TGTGCCAGCAGTTCCCCGGGACAGCAAAACAATGAGCAGTTCTTC.

This clonotype was recorded a few times. A much bigger clone sits one base away, suggesting this may be a read error. This sequence joins TRBV10-2 and TRBJ1-5; TRBD1 is a possible D gene (5 bases). CDR1 is WSHSY and CDR2 is SAAADI in the germline V gene. The CDR3 contains 14 residues. CDR3 bases: TGCGCCAGCACTGGGACCGCGAGCAATCGGCCCCAGCATTTT. Its translation: CASTGTASNRPQHF.

V and J are TRBV6-5 and TRBJ1-5; TRBD1 aligns across 9 bases. The trim removed 5 bases at V and 4 bases at J, leaving 6 bases unmatched. Germline CDR1 and CDR2: MNHEY and SVGAGI. This CDR3 has 15 residues. CDR3 sequence reads: CASSGTGLWNQPQHF. The CDR3, as DNA: TGTGCCAGCAGTGGGACAGGGTTGTGGAATCAGCCCCAGCATTTT.

This clonotype was recorded at least ten times. The chain couples TRBV6-2 or TRBV6-3 to TRBJ2-7; D possibly uses TRBD1 or TRBD2 (5 bases each). Deletions cut 7 bases from V and 5 bases from J, with 18 bases between. Germline V gives CDR1 MNHEY, CDR2 SVGEGT. The CDR3 loop spans 14 amino acids. The CDR3 region is CASKVRDPLDEQYF. Written as DNA, the CDR3 is TGTGCCAGCAAAGTCCGGGACCCACTCGACGAGCAGTACTTC.

By share, this clonotype ranks as hyperexpanded. The chain employs TRBV6-5 and TRBJ1-2; D unclear. V was cut by 0 bases and J by 2 bases, with 7 bases left in between. The CDR3 extends over 14 amino acids. Germline values: CDR1 MNHEY, CDR2 SVGAGI. The CDR3 nucleotides read TGTGCCAGCAGTTACTCCATGGGGAACTATGGCTACACCTTC. Protein product: CASSYSMGNYGYTF.

This clonotype was observed a handful of times. The DNA for the CDR3 is TGCGCCAGCAGCTTGTCCGGGGACTATTCCTACAATGAGCAGTTCTTC. Translating gives CASSLSGDYSYNEQFF. The genes are TRBV5-1 and TRBJ2-1, with TRBD2 matching 7 bases. Germline CDR1 SGHRS, CDR2 YFSETQ. The junction had 5 bases not matched to a gene; V was cut back by 1 base and J by 1 base. The CDR3 spans 16 residues.

This clonotype appeared many times. The rearrangement links TRBV6-1 to TRBJ2-7; TRBD1 aligns across 8 bases. This CDR3 is 17 amino acids long. Germline V gene data show CDR1 as MNHNS and CDR2 as SASEGT. J lost 4 bases, V lost 4 bases, and 15 bases had no gene match. CDR3 in amino acids: CASSGLLGAGGNYEQYF. The CDR3 DNA follows: TGTGCCAGCAGTGGCCTCCTAGGGGCAGGGGGCAATTACGAGCAGTACTTC.